This TCR beta chain appears in the sequencing data of a study of T cell clonality in common variable immunodeficiency. Broader study findings: Fewer TCRbeta clones were shared among CVID subjects than controls. Common variable immunodeficiency TCR beta sequences reportedly had fewer deletions and N-nucleotide insertions.

Sequencing input was equivalent genomic DNA from CVID and controls. Data came from immunoSEQ multiplex PCR; TCRdb stores just in-frame clones and leaves some out. The sample shows about 15,000 clones, none of them appearing just once. The CDR3 consists of 18 residues. Germline-derived CDR1 and CDR2 are SGHVS and FQNEAQ. With V trimmed by 0 bases and J by 6 bases, 6 bases remained unmatched. This clone was counted at least ten times. Its target is not known. The read ends 3 residues before the CDR3 terminus; that terminus is restored from the germline J gene. CVID meant reduced serum IgG, IgA and/or IgM plus specific antibody deficiency. Blood came from CVID subjects not ill and not taking immunomodulatory or immunosuppressive medication.

V and J are TRBV7-8 and TRBJ2-2; 14 bases line up with TRBD2. This receptor was identified in a human donor with common variable immunodeficiency. Sequenced input: peripheral blood mononuclear cells. CDR3 loop: CASSLAGGGLAGAGELFF. The covered CDR3 bases are TGTGCCAGCAGCTTAGCAGGGGGGGGACTAGCGGGAGCCGGGGAG.